Listed below are T cell receptor beta chains from one sample, sequenced in a study of T cell changes during pregnancy in multiple sclerosis. Some clones are missing from TCRdb's copy, which holds only in-frame ones; the method was immunoSEQ multiplex PCR. Among roughly 52,000 clones, about 92% were seen once, and the ten largest hold 0.25%. The sample was CD4+ T cells from peripheral blood mononuclear cells, taken in the third trimester of pregnancy. The receptor set was obtained from a female donor with multiple sclerosis, enrolled in a pregnancy study. Each CDR3 is given with its conserved first and last residue. The order of the fields is V gene, clone size, J gene, D gene, CDR3 DNA, CDR3 protein. The D gene is left open where the match is weak. The size of a clone is reported for some rows only, either as once, few or many, or as a class for expanded clones.

TRBV25-1	NA	TRBJ2-1	TRBD2	TGTGCAGCTGGGGGGGGGAACTCCTACAATGAGCAGTTCTTC	CAAGGGNSYNEQFF
TRBV6-1	NA	TRBJ2-7	TRBD2	TGTGCCAGCAGTGAAATCCCTAGCGGGATCTACGAGCAGTACTTC	CASSEIPSGIYEQYF
TRBV13	few	TRBJ2-1	NA	TGTGCCAGCAGCTTAGACGGGATAAGCGCAGATGAGCAGTTCTTC	CASSLDGISADEQFF
TRBV11-2	NA	TRBJ2-1	NA	TGTGCCAGCAGCGGACAAAGGGGTTCGGAGCAGTTCTTC	CASSGQRGSEQFF
TRBV30	once	TRBJ2-7	TRBD1	TGTGCCTGGAGTAGACAGGGGCTGAGCTCCTACGAGCAGTACTTC	CAWSRQGLSSYEQYF
TRBV7-3	NA	TRBJ2-1	NA	TGTGCCAGCAGCCCCGGGGGTTACCTAAAAGGTGAGCAGTTCTTC	CASSPGGYLKGEQFF
TRBV19	NA	TRBJ1-1	TRBD1	TGTGCCAGTAGTATTCTCAGGGGGATATCAGGAAACACTGAAGCTTTCTTT	CASSILRGISGNTEAFF
TRBV9	NA	TRBJ2-1	TRBD2	TGTGCCAGCAGCCGCGCGGGGGGGCCCCATGAGCAGTTCTTC	CASSRAGGPHEQFF
TRBV5-4	once	TRBJ1-2	NA	TGTGCCAGCAGCTTGGCCGGTCCAGGGGCTAACTATGGCTACACCTTC	CASSLAGPGANYGYTF
TRBV6-5	NA	TRBJ1-4	NA	TGTGCCAGCAGTCCAGGGTGGAGTGAAAAACTGTTTTTT	CASSPGWSEKLFF
TRBV28	NA	TRBJ1-5	TRBD1	TGTGCCACACAGGGGAATCAGCCCCAGCATTTT	CATQGNQPQHF
TRBV7-3	NA	TRBJ2-1	TRBD2	TGTGCCAGCAGCCTCCGCGGGGGGGCCCTCAATGAGCAGTTCTTC	CASSLRGGALNEQFF
TRBV10-3	NA	TRBJ1-1	TRBD1	TGTGCCATCTCACAGGGGACGGGCACTGAAGCTTTCTTT	CAISQGTGTEAFF
TRBV27	NA	TRBJ1-1	TRBD1	TGTGCCAGCAGTTTCTCCGGGACAGGGTCACACACTGAAGCTTTCTTT	CASSFSGTGSHTEAFF
TRBV19	NA	TRBJ1-1	NA	TGTGCCAGTACCCCGGCGGGGGCGGGCCCTAGAATAAACACTGAAGCTTTCTTT	CASTPAGAGPRINTEAFF
TRBV2	NA	TRBJ1-1	NA	TGTGCCACCAAGGGACTGGGGGAGGCTGAAGCTTTCTTT	CATKGLGEAEAFF
TRBV2	NA	TRBJ2-2	NA	TGTGCCAGCCTCAACACAGGTTTGACCGGGGAGCTGTTTTTT	CASLNTGLTGELFF
TRBV5-1	NA	TRBJ2-3	TRBD2	TGCGCCAGCAGCCCGGGACTAGATACAGATACGCAGTATTTT	CASSPGLDTDTQYF
TRBV5-4	NA	TRBJ1-2	TRBD1	TGTGCCAGCAGCTCGACAGGGGATGGCTACACCTTC	CASSSTGDGYTF
TRBV9	NA	TRBJ2-3	TRBD2	TGTGCCAGCAGTGTTCGAGGCGTAGCGGGAGGAATAGATACGCAGTATTTT	CASSVRGVAGGIDTQYF
TRBV4-2	NA	TRBJ1-2	NA	TGTGCCAGCAGCCAAGAGGGCAGCCGTAACTATGGCTACACCTTC	CASSQEGSRNYGYTF
TRBV28	NA	TRBJ1-1	NA	TGTGCCAGCAGGGGCAACACTGAAGCTTTCTTT	CASRGNTEAFF
TRBV5-6	NA	TRBJ2-2	NA	TGTGCCAGCAGCTTCGTCGGCAGGGCGGCCGGGGAGCTGTTTTTT	CASSFVGRAAGELFF
TRBV5-5	NA	TRBJ1-1	TRBD1	TGTGCCAGCAGCTTGGGGGGGGACAGCTCACGAAGGGCTTTCTTT	CASSLGGDSSRRAFF
TRBV12-5	NA	TRBJ1-1	TRBD1	TGTGCTAGTGGTTTGAGCGAATTACAGGGGGCAGTGGTCATGAACACTGAAGCTTTCTTT	CASGLSELQGAVVMNTEAFF
TRBV19	NA	TRBJ2-1	TRBD2	TGTGCCAGTAGTCCCAACATAGCGGGGGGCCGAGCACAGCAGTTCTTC	CASSPNIAGGRAQQFF
TRBV2	NA	TRBJ1-1	NA	TGTGCCAGCAGGCCCCTCGACAGGAAGGGGACTGAAGCTTTCTTT	CASRPLDRKGTEAFF
TRBV10-3	NA	TRBJ1-1	NA	TGTGCCATCAGTGAGTCGTCTTCCCGGAACACTGAAGCTTTCTTT	CAISESSSRNTEAFF
TRBV28	NA	TRBJ2-1	TRBD1	TGTGCCAGCAGTTTACCCCGGACAGGCCCGAGCTCCTACAATGAGCAGTTCTTC	CASSLPRTGPSSYNEQFF
TRBV5-4	NA	TRBJ2-5	TRBD1	TGTGCCAGCAGCTCTCTTACAGGGGGCGGGGAGACCCAGTACTTC	CASSSLTGGGETQYF
TRBV2	NA	TRBJ2-3	NA	TGTGCCAGCAGTGAGTCCCAGGGGGGCGGCGGATTCACAGATACGCAGTATTTT	CASSESQGGGGFTDTQYF
TRBV5-6	NA	TRBJ1-2	NA	TGTGCCAGCAGCCTCCGGGACACCGGTCGTGGCTACACCTTC	CASSLRDTGRGYTF
TRBV5-1	NA	TRBJ1-3	NA	TGCGCCAGCAGCTTGGGCGGAGGGGAAAACACCATATATTTT	CASSLGGGENTIYF
TRBV12-5	NA	TRBJ2-3	NA	TGTGCTAGTGGTTTGTCCCCCTCCCGGGGGTACACAGATACGCAGTATTTT	CASGLSPSRGYTDTQYF
TRBV7-3	NA	TRBJ2-1	TRBD2	TGTGCCAGCAGCTTAGCGGGAGATTTAAATGAGCAGTTCTTC	CASSLAGDLNEQFF
TRBV5-1	NA	TRBJ2-5	TRBD1	TGCGCCAGCAGCCCAGGACAGGGGTGGACCCAGTACTTC	CASSPGQGWTQYF
TRBV5-1	once	TRBJ2-1	TRBD2	TGCGCCAGCAGCTTAGCGGGAGGACCCGAGCAGTTCTTC	CASSLAGGPEQFF
TRBV5-6	NA	TRBJ2-6	NA	TGTGCCAGCAGCTTGCTGTTTCCGGGACACACCTCTGGGGCCAACGTCCTGACTTTC	CASSLLFPGHTSGANVLTF
TRBV19	NA	TRBJ1-4	NA	TGTGCCAGTAGTTCGGGACAAATCGCAACTAATGAAAAACTGTTTTTT	CASSSGQIATNEKLFF
TRBV27	NA	TRBJ2-1	TRBD2	TGTGCCAGCACCCAATGGGGGGGGAGGGCCTACAATGAGCAGTTCTTC	CASTQWGGRAYNEQFF
TRBV11-2	NA	TRBJ2-7	TRBD1	TGTGCCAGCAGCTTAGAAGGGGGCATCAACGAGCAGTACTTC	CASSLEGGINEQYF
TRBV5-1	NA	TRBJ2-3	TRBD2	TGCGCCAGCAGCTCAGGACTAGCGGGCTTCACAGATACGCAGTATTTT	CASSSGLAGFTDTQYF
TRBV5-6	NA	TRBJ1-4	NA	TGTGCCAGCAGCGCACAGCCAACTAATGAAAAACTGTTTTTT	CASSAQPTNEKLFF
TRBV6-5	NA	TRBJ2-5	NA	TGTGCCAGCAGTCCCACCCCGACAGCAGAGACCCAGTACTTC	CASSPTPTAETQYF
TRBV18	NA	TRBJ2-1	TRBD2	TGTGCCAGCTCACGCGGGACTAGCGGTTACAATGAGCAGTTCTTC	CASSRGTSGYNEQFF
TRBV10-3	NA	TRBJ2-3	NA	TGTGCCATCAGTGAGTCGAGGGCTAGCACAGATACGCAGTATTTT	CAISESRASTDTQYF
TRBV6-6	NA	TRBJ1-1	NA	TGTGCCAGCAGCTGGGGAGAGGACACTGAAGCTTTCTTT	CASSWGEDTEAFF
TRBV19	NA	TRBJ2-3	TRBD2	TGTGCCAGTAGTGATCCGGGACTAGCGGCAGATACGCAGTATTTT	CASSDPGLAADTQYF
TRBV5-1	NA	TRBJ2-1	TRBD2	TGCGCCAGCAGCTTGGAGGTTAGCGGGGGGGGATACAATGAGCAGTTCTTC	CASSLEVSGGGYNEQFF
TRBV25-1	NA	TRBJ2-6	NA	TGTGCCAGCAGTCCCTCGGGGGCCAACGTCCTGACTTTC	CASSPSGANVLTF
TRBV27	NA	TRBJ2-5	TRBD2	TGTGCCAGCAGTTTCCGGGAGGGAGAGACCCAGTACTTC	CASSFREGETQYF
TRBV30	NA	TRBJ1-1	TRBD1	TGTGCCTGGAGTTCAGGGGGTTACACTGAAGCTTTCTTT	CAWSSGGYTEAFF
TRBV14	few	TRBJ1-1	NA	TGTGCCAGCAGCCAAAAGCCCAACACTGAAGCTTTCTTT	CASSQKPNTEAFF
TRBV6-5	NA	TRBJ1-2	NA	TGTGCCAGCAGTCCAGGACAGCTCTATGGCTACACCTTC	CASSPGQLYGYTF
TRBV7-2	NA	TRBJ1-3	NA	TGTGCCAGCAGCTTATTAACCCCAGTGAAAGGAAACACCATATATTTT	CASSLLTPVKGNTIYF
TRBV4-1	NA	TRBJ2-5	TRBD2	TGCGCCAGCAGCCAAGAAGTAGGGACTAGCGGGGAGGAGACCCAGTACTTC	CASSQEVGTSGEETQYF
TRBV9	NA	TRBJ2-2	TRBD2	TGTGCCAGCAGCGTAGGTTTAGCGGGAGTTACCGGGGAGCTGTTTTTT	CASSVGLAGVTGELFF
TRBV6-1	NA	TRBJ1-3	NA	TGTGCCAGCAGTGGAACATTAACCTCTGGAAACACCATATATTTT	CASSGTLTSGNTIYF
TRBV28	NA	TRBJ2-3	NA	TGTGCCAGCAGTCCCGGCTCGCGGAGCACAGATACGCAGTATTTT	CASSPGSRSTDTQYF
TRBV28	NA	TRBJ1-2	NA	TGTGCCAGCAGTTCCCTCTATGGCTACACCTTC	CASSSLYGYTF